The 23 T cell receptor beta chains below were found in one sample sequenced in a study of early T cells in non-severe SARS-CoV-2 infection. TCRdb used MiXCR to reprocess the 5' RACE reads, holding one entry per CDR3 protein. The sample lists 40,000 or so distinct CDR3 sequences, approximately 5.1% occurring once. This specimen consisted of whole blood, obtained at baseline. The source is an adult who was a healthcare worker with PCR-confirmed SARS-CoV-2 infection or an uninfected control (not recorded which).

There are many counts of this clonotype. The rearrangement links TRBV7-2 to TRBJ2-2; 14 bases line up with TRBD2. Unmatched junction bases numbered 10, after V lost 5 bases and J lost 8 bases. Germline V gives CDR1 SGHTA, CDR2 FQGNSA. This CDR3 is built from 17 residues. DNA of the CDR3: TGTGCCAGCAGCGGACCCGGACTAGCGGGAGGTACTGGGGAGCTGTTTTTT. The encoded protein is CASSGPGLAGGTGELFF.

This clonotype was picked up many times. The V gene is TRBV12-3 or TRBV12-4, the J gene TRBJ2-2; D is ambiguous. This CDR3 spans 18 amino acids. Between the trimmed V and J ends, which lost 4 bases and 0 bases, there was a span of 18 bases. The CDR3 nucleotides are TGTGCCAGCAGTTCCCCGGTAGTAGGTAGAACGAACACCGGGGAGCTGTTTTTT. This translates into CASSSPVVGRTNTGELFF.

At least ten counts were recorded for this clonotype. V is TRBV2 and J is TRBJ2-7; 14 nucleotides line up with TRBD2. Trimming cost V 6 bases and J 3 bases; bases outside gene matches: 4. Germline lookup yields CDR1 SNHLY and CDR2 FYNNEI. The CDR3 length is 15 residues. CDR3 amino acids: CASRPGTSGSYEQYF. The CDR3, as DNA: TGTGCCAGCAGGCCCGGGACTAGCGGGAGCTACGAGCAGTACTTC.

This clonotype was picked up many times. The chain links TRBV4-1 to TRBJ1-3; 7 nucleotides align to TRBD1. CDR3 length: 18 amino acids. CDR1 and CDR2 (germline): MGHRA, YSYEKL. With 3 bases clipped from V and 0 bases from J, the junction kept 11 bases outside the gene matches. The chain's CDR3 is CASSQGDRAFLSGNTIYF. The CDR3 coding sequence is TGCGCCAGCAGCCAGGGAGACAGGGCCTTTCTCTCTGGAAACACCATATATTTT.

This clonotype was counted many times. The V gene is TRBV20-1, the J gene TRBJ1-5; 8 bases line up with TRBD1. The CDR3 length is 14 residues. Germline V lookup: CDR1 DFQATT, CDR2 SNEGSKA (reference sequence). V dropped 4 bases and J dropped 1; count of bases not matched to a gene: 3. This CDR3 reads CSANRGASNQPQHF. CDR3 nucleotide sequence: TGCAGTGCTAACAGGGGGGCAAGCAATCAGCCCCAGCATTTT.

This clonotype was seen at least ten times. This chain connects TRBV29-1 to TRBJ1-1; 8 bases are a match to TRBD1. Trimming at V came to 7 bases and at J to 4 bases, leaving 17 bases not matched to a gene. CDR1 SQVTM and CDR2 ANQGSEA come from the germline V gene. CDR3 size: 16 residues. In nucleotides, the CDR3 is TGCAGCGCCGTTGATGGGGGGACAGGAGGTGCCACTGAAGCTTTCTTT. This codes for CSAVDGGTGGATEAFF. The full variable domain, its missing parts supplied by reference TRBV29-1 and TRBJ1-1, is SAVISQKPSRDICQRGTSLTIQCQVDSQVTMMFWYRQQPGQSLTLIATANQGSEATYESGFVIDKFPISRPNLTFSTLTVSNMSPEDSSIYLCSAVDGGTGGATEAFFGQGTRLTVV.

This clonotype was seen repeatedly, ten times or more. The rearrangement uses TRBV4-3 and TRBJ1-1; possible D gene TRBD1, 6 bases. V dropped 1 base and J dropped 11 bases, with 14 bases sitting between them. This CDR3 contains 13 residues. Germline V lookup: CDR1 LGHNA, CDR2 YSLEER. CDR3 sequence reads: CASSQVRGAGAFF. DNA of the CDR3: TGCGCCAGCAGCCAAGTCCGGGGGGCAGGTGCTTTCTTT.

This clonotype was detected a few times. This CDR3 is CASSLGSVHQPQHF. The CDR3 DNA is TGTGCCAGCAGCTTAGGAAGTGTGCATCAGCCCCAGCATTTT. The chain combines TRBV7-9 with TRBJ1-5; D is unresolved. This CDR3 is 14 amino acids long. With 1 base removed from V and 5 bases from J, the gap between germline ends came to 9 bases. Germline-derived CDR1 and CDR2 are SEHNR and FQNEAQ (reference sequence).

This clonotype was seen at least ten times. The chain couples TRBV20-1 to TRBJ2-1; TRBD2 matches 7 bases. V lost 5 bases and J lost 4; bases outside the gene matches: 2. Germline V gene lookup returns CDR1 DFQATT and CDR2 SNEGSKA (reference sequence). CDR3 length: 12 amino acids. The CDR3, as DNA: TGCAGTGCTCCTAGCGGTTACAATGAGCAGTTCTTC. Protein sequence: CSAPSGYNEQFF.

This clonotype was recorded a few times. The chain recombines TRBV4-1 with TRBJ1-6; D might be TRBD1 (5 bases). CDR3 length: 17 amino acids. Germline-derived CDR1 and CDR2 are MGHRA and YSYEKL. Trimming took off 0 bases at V and 7 bases at J, with 16 bases between the two ends. The DNA for the CDR3 is TGCGCCAGCAGCCAAGATACTGCCGGGACTTGGAATTCACCCCTCCACTTT. This encodes CASSQDTAGTWNSPLHF.

The sample holds many counts of this clonotype. The chain couples TRBV5-1 to TRBJ2-7; 13 bases are a match to TRBD2. After removal of 4 bases from V and 5 bases from J, the junction contained 6 bases not matched to a gene. This CDR3 has 15 amino acids. In germline, CDR1 is SGHRS, CDR2 YFSETQ. Written as DNA, the CDR3 is TGCGCCAGCAGCCCTGGGACTAGCGGGATGGACGAGCAGTACGTC. Its protein product is CASSPGTSGMDEQYV.

This clonotype was counted many times. V is TRBV29-1 and J is TRBJ1-3; 10 nucleotides line up with TRBD1. The V gene's germline CDR1 is SQVTM and CDR2 ANQGSEA. CDR3 length: 14 residues. Trimming cost V 6 bases and J 4 bases; bases outside gene matches: 6. Here the CDR3 DNA reads TGCAGCGTGAAGGGACAGGGGATAGGAAACACCATATATTTT. Its protein is CSVKGQGIGNTIYF. Variable domain in full (rest from reference TRBV29-1 and TRBJ1-3): SAVISQKPSRDICQRGTSLTIQCQVDSQVTMMFWYRQQPGQSLTLIATANQGSEATYESGFVIDKFPISRPNLTFSTLTVSNMSPEDSSIYLCSVKGQGIGNTIYFGEGSWLTVV.

The chain employs TRBV5-1 and TRBJ2-1; TRBD2 matches at 7 bases. The CDR3 covers 13 residues. Germline CDR1 reads SGHRS; CDR2 reads YFSETQ. V was clipped by 4 bases and J by 16 bases; unmatched bases: 14. This chain's CDR3 is CASSPAGGGDGFF. The CDR3 DNA reads TGCGCCAGCAGCCCGGCCGGGGGAGGGGATGGCTTCTTC.

There are a few counts of this clonotype. The rearrangement uses TRBV10-3 and TRBJ2-1; possible D gene TRBD2, 6 bases. The germline V gene encodes CDR1 ENHRY and CDR2 SYGVKD. The CDR3 is 13 amino acids. Trimming pared 7 bases from V and 8 bases from J, leaving 15 bases between. The CDR3 DNA reads TGTGCCATCATGGTCGGGAGTGGCGATGAGCAGTTCTTC. Residues: CAIMVGSGDEQFF.

This clonotype has ten or more counts. In nucleotides, the CDR3 is TGTGCCAGCAGCCGGGGACAGGGTTCCTACAATGAGCAGTTCTTC. This codes for CASSRGQGSYNEQFF. V gene TRBV14 combines with J gene TRBJ2-1; TRBD1 matches at 9 bases. With 4 bases clipped from V and 1 base from J, the junction kept 2 bases outside the gene matches. The CDR3 is made up of 15 amino acids. Germline CDR1 is SGHDN and CDR2 is FVKESK.

This clonotype counts as medium-sized. This chain links TRBV20-1 with TRBJ1-4; D might be TRBD1 (5 bases). The CDR3 totals 13 residues. The V and J ends lost 1 base and 7 bases respectively, with 10 bases between them. CDR1 is DFQATT, CDR2 SNEGSKA, per germline (reference sequence). The CDR3 loop is CSARGDQREKLFF. Here the CDR3 DNA reads TGCAGTGCTAGAGGGGACCAACGTGAAAAACTGTTTTTT.

This clonotype was recorded many times. CDR3 nucleotide sequence: TGTGCCAGCAGTTGGACAGGGAATGAAAAACTGTTTTTT. Protein: CASSWTGNEKLFF. This chain uses TRBV12-3 or TRBV12-4 with TRBJ1-4, with TRBD1 identical over 8 bases. The length of the CDR3 is 13 residues. V lost 4 bases and J lost 5; bases outside the gene matches: 0.

The rearrangement links TRBV5-8 to TRBJ1-6, with D possibly TRBD1 on 5 matching bases. This CDR3 has 15 residues. Trimming cost V 3 bases and J 6 bases, with 13 bases left between them. The germline V gene has CDR1 SGHTS and CDR2 YDEGEE. CDR3 bases: TGTGCCAGCAGCTCCCATCGAAGGGGTAATTCACCCCTCCACTTT. It encodes CASSSHRRGNSPLHF.

The table lists this clonotype with many counts. This chain joins TRBV28 and TRBJ2-7; D remains ambiguous. CDR1 and CDR2 (germline): MDHEN, SYDVKM. CDR3 length equals 13 residues. The ends were cut back, 4 bases at V and 5 bases at J, with 12 bases in the middle. The CDR3: CASSSFPTDEQYF. Here the CDR3 DNA reads TGTGCCAGCAGTTCGTTCCCGACGGACGAGCAGTACTTC.

This clonotype has ten or more counts. The chain employs TRBV27 and TRBJ2-7; 12 positions match TRBD1. The CDR3 runs 16 residues. The V and J ends lost 7 bases and 3 bases, in that order; junction bases with no gene match: 10. CDR1 and CDR2 from the germline V gene are MNHEY and SMNVEV (reference sequence). The CDR3 here is CASTAGTGGFVYEQYF. In DNA form, the CDR3 reads TGTGCCAGCACGGCGGGGACAGGGGGCTTCGTCTACGAGCAGTACTTC.

This clonotype was detected ten times or more. The chain uses TRBV19 and TRBJ1-5; 10 nucleotides align to TRBD1. This CDR3 is built from 16 residues. Germline V gene sequence: CDR1 LNHDA, CDR2 SQIVND (reference sequence). The V segment lost 0 bases and the J segment 9 bases; nucleotides outside the gene matches: 8. Here the CDR3 reads CASSIDRGQGHRPQHF. The CDR3 nucleotides read TGTGCCAGTAGTATAGATAGGGGACAGGGGCATAGGCCCCAGCATTTT. Based on the CDR3 plus reference TRBV19 and TRBJ1-5, the full variable domain is DGGITQSPKYLFRKEGQNVTLSCEQNLNHDAMYWYRQDPGQGLRLIYYSQIVNDFQKGDIAEGYSVSREKKESFPLTVTSAQKNPTAFYLCASSIDRGQGHRPQHFGDGTRLSIL.

This clonotype was counted at least ten times. The DNA of the CDR3 is TGTGCCACCCGGGACAGGGGTACAGATACGCAGTATTTT. Translating it yields CATRDRGTDTQYF. The V gene is TRBV6-1, the J gene TRBJ2-3, with 10 bases lining up with TRBD1. This CDR3 has 13 residues. The trim removed 10 bases at V and 3 bases at J, leaving 4 bases unmatched. The germline V gene has CDR1 MNHNS and CDR2 SASEGT.

This clonotype was picked up many times. The rearrangement uses TRBV28 and TRBJ1-5; D remains unclear. V lost 7 bases and J lost 4, with 14 bases in between. The CDR3 is 14 residues long. The germline V gene encodes CDR1 MDHEN and CDR2 SYDVKM. In nucleotides, the CDR3 is TGTGCCAGCACCCTCGGAGTCGAAAATCAGCCCCAGCATTTT. Its protein is CASTLGVENQPQHF.